The present T cell receptor (beta chain) was sequenced within a study of cytomegalovirus exposure and HLA in healthy donors. Across the whole study: Among the approximately 400 genotyped donors, around 81% were placed in the Caucasian-associated ancestry cluster.

The study ran its PCR with 60 Vbeta and 13 Jbeta primers. Assay: immunoSEQ multiplex PCR; the TCRdb copy retains only in-frame clones and omits some. The profile shows approximately 27,000 clones, around 70% of them singletons. This clone appeared a few times. Its antigen is unidentified. There were likely unrecorded immune exposures, though donors were nominally healthy when sampled. V was shortened by 8 bases and J by 3 bases, with 8 bases between the two germline ends. CDR1 is MGHDK, CDR2 SYGVNS, per germline. CDR3 length: 11 amino acids. Broader study findings: It was likely that a cluster of highly shared sequence variants was a sequencing artifact. The study labeled under 200 TCR beta chains cytomegalovirus-associated.

The sequence came from a woman between 45 and 60 years old in good health and CMV-seronegative. Specimen: PBMCs. This chain links TRBV25-1 with TRBJ2-7; D may be TRBD2 (5 bases). CDR3 bases: TGTGCCAGCGGCGGGCGCTACGAGCAGTACTTC. This translates into CASGGRYEQYF.